A single TCR beta chain is shown here with its context. Germline and junction disagree at one end, which may indicate a read error. The data were obtained in a study of Graves' ophthalmopathy and Graves' hyperthyroidism. RNA served as the template for amplifying TCR beta CDR3 regions. Second-round multiplex PCR came after first-round RT-PCR with HTBI primers. TCRdb re-called the multiplex PCR reads through MiXCR, storing one row per CDR3 protein. The sample includes hundreds of thousands of distinct CDR3 sequences, 35% to 45% of them seen just once. The sequence derives from an adult man with Graves' ophthalmopathy. Sequences were obtained from peripheral blood.

The CDR3 coding sequence is TGCGCCACCTCAGGGCTTGGGCGGACCCCCGGAGACTTC. Translation gives CATSGLGRTPGDF. The genes are TRBV10-2 and TRBJ2-5; TRBD1 might be the D (5 bases). Germline CDR1 reads WSHSY; CDR2 reads SAAADI. This CDR3 comprises 13 residues.